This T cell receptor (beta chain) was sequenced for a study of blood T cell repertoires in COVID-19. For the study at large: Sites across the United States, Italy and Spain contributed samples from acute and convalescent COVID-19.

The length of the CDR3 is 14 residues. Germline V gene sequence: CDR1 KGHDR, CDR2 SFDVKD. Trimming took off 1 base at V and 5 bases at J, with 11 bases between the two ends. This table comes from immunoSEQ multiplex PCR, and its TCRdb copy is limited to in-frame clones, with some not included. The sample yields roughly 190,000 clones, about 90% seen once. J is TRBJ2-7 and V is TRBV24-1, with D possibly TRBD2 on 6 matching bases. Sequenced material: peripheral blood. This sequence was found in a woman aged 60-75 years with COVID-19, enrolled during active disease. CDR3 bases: TGTGCCACCAGTGATTTCAAAGGGAGGCACGAGCAGTACTTC. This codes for CATSDFKGRHEQYF.